The entry below gives a single T cell receptor (beta chain) sequence along with its context. These data belong to a study of blood T cell repertoires in COVID-19. Study overall: Whether acute or convalescent, the COVID-19 samples came from the United States, Italy and Spain. Sample material is recorded as cDNA or gDNA derived from T cells, B-cell-depleted T cells, or PBMCs.

Authors' analysis steps: Amplification from reference gene primers served as the basis for estimated nucleated cell counts. The table came from immunoSEQ multiplex PCR; TCRdb's copy has only in-frame clones and leaves some out. For V, J and clone size, that table is used; D and trimming come from the DNA. The sample carries 310,000 or so clones, roughly 87% recorded once. The V end was cut by 4 bases, the J end by 0 bases, with 13 bases between. CDR3 length: 17 residues. Germline V gene lookup returns CDR1 MNHNS and CDR2 SASEGT. The chain uses TRBV6-1 and TRBJ2-6, with a possible D match to TRBD1 (7 bases). Source material: peripheral blood. This clonotype originated in a man aged 30 to 45 with COVID-19, enrolled during active disease. The CDR3 spells CASSGGDSGSGANVLTF. Here the CDR3 DNA reads TGTGCCAGCAGTGGGGGGGACAGCGGCTCTGGGGCCAACGTCCTGACTTTC.